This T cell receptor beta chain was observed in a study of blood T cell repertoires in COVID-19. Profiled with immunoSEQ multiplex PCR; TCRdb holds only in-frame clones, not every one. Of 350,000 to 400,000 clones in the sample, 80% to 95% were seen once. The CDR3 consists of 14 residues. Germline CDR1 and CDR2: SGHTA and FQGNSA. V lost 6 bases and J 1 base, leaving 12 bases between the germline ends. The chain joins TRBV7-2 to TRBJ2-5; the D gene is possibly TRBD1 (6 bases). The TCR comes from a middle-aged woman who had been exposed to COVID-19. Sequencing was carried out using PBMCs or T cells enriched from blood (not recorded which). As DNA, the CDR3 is TGTGCCAGCAGGGGGGCACTCTCCCAAGAGACCCAGTACTTC. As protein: CASRGALSQETQYF.